Shown below are 31 T cell receptor beta chains from a single sample sequenced in a study of OX40 agonist ivuxolimab in advanced cancers. Sequencing was performed with immunoSEQ multiplex PCR; in TCRdb, only in-frame clones are kept and a portion is missing. The sample contains approximately 35,000 clones, 80% to 85% of which appear only once. Source: CD4+ or CD8+ T cells sorted from blood, taken in a trial of the OX40 agonist ivuxolimab. The receptor set was obtained from an adult with an advanced solid tumor such as melanoma, head and neck, liver or kidney cancer.

A single count supports this clone. This rearrangement joins TRBV7-2 to TRBJ2-7, with 8 bases aligning to TRBD2. CDR3 length: 14 residues. The germline V gene encodes CDR1 SGHTA and CDR2 FQGNSA. After removal of 0 bases from V and 3 bases from J, the junction contained 1 base not matched to a gene. CDR3 sequence: CASSLARGDYEQYF. The CDR3 DNA sequence: TGTGCCAGCAGCTTAGCGCGGGGGGACTACGAGCAGTACTTC.

The chain has TRBV5-4 and TRBJ1-2, with 9 bases lining up with TRBD1. CDR1 and CDR2 (germline): SGHNT, YYREEE (reference sequence). The CDR3 totals 15 residues. The ends lost 4 bases at V and 5 bases at J; junction bases unmatched: 9. The CDR3 spells CASSPEGTGKYGYTF. Written as DNA, the CDR3 is TGTGCCAGCAGCCCCGAAGGGACAGGGAAATATGGCTACACCTTC.

V is TRBV6-5 and J is TRBJ1-1, with D perhaps TRBD1 (6 bases). CDR1 MNHEY and CDR2 SVGAGI come from the germline V gene. The length of the CDR3 is 14 residues. Between the trimmed V and J ends, which lost 0 bases and 5 bases, there was a span of 10 bases. The CDR3 loop reads CASSYSPGATEAFF. CDR3 nucleotide sequence: TGTGCCAGCAGTTACTCTCCGGGGGCTACTGAAGCTTTCTTT.

The J gene is TRBJ2-3, the V gene TRBV4-1; TRBD1 matches 9 bases. Germline CDR1 is MGHRA and CDR2 is YSYEKL. V lost 5 bases, J lost 5 bases, and 11 bases stayed unmatched. CDR3 size: 16 residues. This chain's CDR3 is CASSKGQGVTVDTQYF. The CDR3 DNA sequence: TGCGCCAGCAGCAAGGGACAGGGAGTGACGGTAGATACGCAGTATTTT.

The V and J genes are TRBV19 and TRBJ1-3; no firm D call. The CDR3 is 15 residues long. With 5 bases removed from V and 0 bases from J, the gap between germline ends came to 11 bases. Germline CDR1 LNHDA, CDR2 SQIVND (reference sequence). The CDR3 region is CASSSLANSGNTIYF. The DNA of the CDR3 is TGTGCCAGTAGTTCCCTGGCCAACTCTGGAAACACCATATATTTT.

The chain has TRBV10-2 and TRBJ1-5, with D perhaps matching TRBD1 (5 bases). This CDR3 spans 15 amino acids. V shed 3 bases and J shed 3 bases, with 12 bases lying between them. The germline gives CDR1 WSHSY, CDR2 SAAADI. The CDR3 spells CASSDRQKNNQPQHF. CDR3 in DNA: TGCGCCAGCAGTGATCGACAGAAGAACAATCAGCCCCAGCATTTT.

J is TRBJ2-7 and V is TRBV10-2; D perhaps matches TRBD2 (5 bases). Germline V CDR1 and CDR2: WSHSY, SAAADI. The CDR3 has 13 amino acids. V gave up 5 bases and J gave up 3 bases, with 11 bases separating them. CDR3: CASSRTSSYEQYF. The CDR3 nucleotides read TGCGCCAGCAGTCGCACTAGTAGCTACGAGCAGTACTTC.

V usage is TRBV19 and J usage is TRBJ2-3, with TRBD2 matching 9 bases. This CDR3 has 17 residues. Losses at the gene ends were 4 bases for V and 1 base for J; bases not matched to a gene: 9. Looked up from germline, CDR1 is LNHDA and CDR2 is SQIVND (reference sequence). CDR3 DNA sequence: TGTGCCAGTAGTAGGGGTTGGCGGGGGGGCGGCACAGATACGCAGTATTTT. Encoded protein: CASSRGWRGGGTDTQYF.

The V call is TRBV7-2, the J call TRBJ1-2; 7 bases are a match to TRBD1. In germline, CDR1 is SGHTA, CDR2 FQGNSA. This CDR3 contains 16 residues. V shed 5 bases, J shed 4 bases, and the junction held 13 bases outside the gene matches. Written as DNA, the CDR3 is TGTGCCAGCAGCCGGACAGGAGGTTCATTACCCTATGGCTACACCTTC. This codes for CASSRTGGSLPYGYTF.

The V and J genes are TRBV6-5 and TRBJ2-2; D call uncertain. V was shortened by 6 bases and J by 6 bases, with 11 bases between the two germline ends. Germline assignment: CDR1 MNHEY and CDR2 SVGAGI. The CDR3 runs to 13 residues. The CDR3 region is CASRTVGSGELFF. CDR3 bases: TGTGCCAGCAGAACCGTGGGGTCCGGGGAGCTGTTTTTT.

This chain joins TRBV19 and TRBJ2-5, with 7 bases that match TRBD1. The CDR3 loop spans 16 amino acids. With 4 bases clipped from V and 2 bases from J, the junction kept 10 bases outside the gene matches. The germline V gene has CDR1 LNHDA and CDR2 SQIVND (reference sequence). CDR3 sequence (DNA): TGTGCCAGTAGTAACCGGATTACAGGGGAGCAAGAGACCCAGTACTTC. Translating gives CASSNRITGEQETQYF.

The chain links TRBV11-2 to TRBJ2-5; TRBD1 matches at 10 bases. The germline gives CDR1 SGHAT, CDR2 FQNNGV. There are 16 residues in the CDR3. Trimming at V came to 3 bases and at J to 2 bases, leaving 6 bases not matched to a gene. CDR3 sequence reads: CASSLHLGQGQETQYF. The CDR3 DNA reads as TGTGCCAGCAGCTTGCACTTGGGACAGGGGCAAGAGACCCAGTACTTC.

The gene calls are TRBV7-2 and TRBJ2-7; 9 bases map to TRBD1. Per germline, CDR1 SGHTA and CDR2 FQGNSA. The V gene end was trimmed by 3 bases and the J gene end by 2 bases; junction bases not matched to a gene: 5. The CDR3 totals 15 residues. Written as DNA, the CDR3 is TGTGCCAGCAGCTTTGGACAGGGGACCACCTACGAGCAGTACTTC. This encodes CASSFGQGTTYEQYF.

The chain links TRBV15 to TRBJ1-1, with 8 bases lining up with TRBD1. This CDR3 has 14 amino acids. The V and J ends lost 6 bases and 0 bases, in that order; junction bases with no gene match: 3. Germline CDR1 reads LNHNV; CDR2 reads YYDKDF (reference sequence). The CDR3 coding sequence is TGTGCCACCAGAACGGACAGGGTGAACACTGAAGCTTTCTTT. This translates into CATRTDRVNTEAFF. The entire variable domain, with the rest obtained from reference TRBV15 and TRBJ1-1, is as follows: DAMVIQNPRYQVTQFGKPVTLSCSQTLNHNVMYWYQQKSSQAPKLLFHYYDKDFNNEADTPDNFQSRRPNTSFCFLDIRSPGLGDTAMYLCATRTDRVNTEAFFGQGTRLTVV.

V usage is TRBV28 and J usage is TRBJ2-7; perhaps TRBD1 as D (5 bases). The CDR3 length is 13 residues. Trimming pared 5 bases from V and 2 bases from J, leaving 10 bases between. The V gene's germline CDR1 is MDHEN and CDR2 SYDVKM. This CDR3 reads CASSRGSPYEQYF. In nucleotides, the CDR3 is TGTGCCAGCAGTAGGGGCAGCCCCTACGAGCAGTACTTC.

The CDR3 is CASSSLAGGNNEQFF. CDR3 bases: TGTGCCAGCAGCTCTCTAGCGGGGGGGAACAATGAGCAGTTCTTC. J is TRBJ2-1 and V is TRBV27, with TRBD2 identical over 12 bases. The CDR3 loop spans 15 amino acids. Germline CDR1 reads MNHEY; CDR2 reads SMNVEV (reference sequence). The junction had 5 bases not matched to a gene; V was cut back by 6 bases and J by 5 bases.

The J gene is TRBJ2-5, the V gene TRBV28; D gene ambiguous. The CDR3 runs 13 residues. V lost 2 bases to trimming and J lost 5 bases, with 9 bases between them. Germline V gives CDR1 MDHEN, CDR2 SYDVKM. CDR3 nucleotide sequence: TGTGCCAGCAGTTTAGCCAGCATGGAGACCCAGTACTTC. It translates to CASSLASMETQYF.

The chain couples TRBV5-1 to TRBJ2-1, with no clear D. Germline V gives CDR1 SGHRS, CDR2 YFSETQ. The CDR3 has 13 residues. V lost 5 bases and J 5 bases, leaving 11 bases between the germline ends. The DNA of the CDR3 is TGCGCCAGCAGAAATATCCCAGACAATGAGCAGTTCTTC. It codes for CASRNIPDNEQFF.

The genes are TRBV9 and TRBJ2-3; TRBD2 matches at 12 bases. There are 16 residues in the CDR3. The V gene end was trimmed by 4 bases and the J gene end by 1 base; junction bases not matched to a gene: 4. Germline CDR1 and CDR2: SGDLS and YYNGEE. CDR3 amino acids: CASSTSSGGGTDTQYF. The DNA for the CDR3 is TGTGCCAGCAGCACATCTAGCGGGGGGGGCACAGATACGCAGTATTTT.

V usage is TRBV7-6 and J usage is TRBJ1-4; no definite D call. Germline V lookup: CDR1 SGHVS, CDR2 FNYEAQ. Trimming shortened V by 5 bases and J by 5 bases, and 9 bases separated the two germline ends. The CDR3 runs 13 residues. The CDR3 region has the DNA TGTGCCAGCAGCGGGGTTTCAAATGAAAAACTGTTTTTT. Amino acid sequence: CASSGVSNEKLFF.

This clone was counted only a few times. The V call is TRBV11-2, the J call TRBJ2-5; TRBD1 matches 7 bases. V shed 5 bases and J 2 bases; nucleotides not matched to a gene: 17. Germline V CDR1 and CDR2: SGHAT, FQNNGV. The CDR3 contains 18 residues. DNA for the CDR3: TGTGCCAGCAGCCGAGGACAGGCCGCAAAGAGGGCACAAGAGACCCAGTACTTC. Protein sequence: CASSRGQAAKRAQETQYF.

This sequence joins TRBV6-1 and TRBJ2-2; TRBD2 matches at 7 bases. The CDR3 is 15 amino acids. The germline gives CDR1 MNHNS, CDR2 SASEGT. V dropped 8 bases and J dropped 5; count of bases not matched to a gene: 11. Written as DNA, the CDR3 is TGTGCCAGCCGGACGGAGCAGGGAGGGACCGGGGAGCTGTTTTTT. Protein product: CASRTEQGGTGELFF.

This sequence joins TRBV16 and TRBJ1-3; D is perhaps TRBD1 (6 bases). The germline V gene encodes CDR1 KGHSY and CDR2 FQNENV. V lost 4 bases and J lost 0, with 13 bases in between. CDR3 length equals 16 residues. The CDR3 region has the DNA TGTGCCAGCAGCCGAGGGGGTGGCCCCTCTGGAAACACCATATATTTT. This encodes CASSRGGGPSGNTIYF.

This chain uses TRBV5-5 with TRBJ1-5; D remains ambiguous. CDR1 and CDR2 from the germline V gene are SGHKS and YYEKEE (reference sequence). Between the trimmed V and J ends, which lost 0 bases and 3 bases, there was a span of 4 bases. The CDR3 is 13 residues long. Here the CDR3 reads CASSLEPNQPQHF. The CDR3 DNA sequence: TGTGCCAGCAGCTTGGAACCCAATCAGCCCCAGCATTTT.

The CDR3 DNA follows: TGTGCCAGCAGCTTGGCACTAGCGGGGGGGCATAGCACAGATACGCAGTATTTT. Residues: CASSLALAGGHSTDTQYF. V usage is TRBV5-5 and J usage is TRBJ2-3, with 13 bases lining up with TRBD2. The CDR3 is made up of 18 amino acids. Germline V gene data show CDR1 as SGHKS and CDR2 as YYEKEE (reference sequence). The trim removed 0 bases at V and 0 bases at J, leaving 4 bases unmatched. The full variable domain, its missing parts supplied by reference TRBV5-5 and TRBJ2-3, is DAGVTQSPTHLIKTRGQQVTLRCSPISGHKSVSWYQQVLGQGPQFIFQYYEKEERGRGNFPDRFSARQFPNYSSELNVNALLLGDSALYLCASSLALAGGHSTDTQYFGPGTRLTVL.

The chain joins TRBV5-1 to TRBJ2-7; 11 positions match TRBD2. The CDR3 is 14 residues long. Germline trimming cut 4 bases from V and 4 bases from J; bases unmatched to any gene: 4. CDR1 SGHRS and CDR2 YFSETQ come from the germline V gene. The DNA of the CDR3 is TGCGCCAGCAGCCCTACTAGCGGGGGTTACGAGCAGTACTTC. Residues: CASSPTSGGYEQYF.

V is TRBV6-1 and J is TRBJ1-5; D unresolved. Germline CDR1 and CDR2: MNHNS and SASEGT. The ends were cut back, 0 bases at V and 0 bases at J, with 12 bases in the middle. The CDR3 contains 17 residues. The CDR3 DNA sequence: TGTGCCAGCAGTGAAGCCATGGGGTTCTTTAGCAATCAGCCCCAGCATTTT. Translation: CASSEAMGFFSNQPQHF.

This clone was picked up a small number of times. The chain employs TRBV19 and TRBJ2-3, with 14 nucleotides matching TRBD2. The germline gives CDR1 LNHDA, CDR2 SQIVND (reference sequence). V shed 1 base, J shed 7 bases, and the junction held 7 bases outside the gene matches. This CDR3 is 17 amino acids long. The CDR3 reads CASSIGGGTSGGNTQYF. The CDR3 DNA sequence: TGTGCCAGTAGTATAGGAGGCGGGACTAGCGGGGGTAATACGCAGTATTTT.

The rearrangement uses TRBV6-1 and TRBJ2-7; 8 bases line up with TRBD1. V trimming: 10 bases; J trimming: 1 base; junction bases outside the gene matches: 9. CDR1 and CDR2 from the germline V gene are MNHNS and SASEGT. CDR3 size: 14 residues. CDR3 DNA: TGTGCCACCTGGGCAGGGGGCGGTTCCTACGAGCAGTACTTC. Translating it yields CATWAGGGSYEQYF.

The chain has TRBV28 and TRBJ1-4; D is perhaps TRBD1 (5 bases). This CDR3 region has 16 residues. Germline V gives CDR1 MDHEN, CDR2 SYDVKM. Trimming stripped 3 bases from V and 8 bases from J, with 19 bases between. The CDR3 coding sequence is TGTGCCAGCAGTTTGCGGTCGGGGCGAGAAGGGGAAAAACTGTTTTTT. It specifies CASSLRSGREGEKLFF.

V and J are TRBV6-1 and TRBJ1-6, with a weak D call TRBD1 (6 bases). Germline V gene data show CDR1 as MNHNS and CDR2 as SASEGT. The CDR3 has 15 residues. Trimming removed 1 base from V and 12 bases from J, with 16 bases in between. DNA for the CDR3: TGTGCCAGCAGTGAAGGTTACACAGGGAACCAACCCCTCCACTTT. It specifies CASSEGYTGNQPLHF.